This T cell receptor (beta chain) was sequenced for a study of T cell repertoires in cytomegalovirus infection. Study background: It was the public TCR beta signatures that indicated both CMV infection and matching HLA type.

TCRdb passed the reads through MiXCR, listing each CDR3 protein once. Among about 340,000 distinct CDR3 sequences listed, 29% were seen once. Note on this clonotype: Its antigen is not identified.

Germline loops: CDR1 SQVTM, CDR2 ANQGSEA. Trimming pared 2 bases from V and 3 bases from J, leaving 14 bases between. The CDR3 has 14 amino acids. Overall study results and limits: HLA-C-restricted CMV-specific TCR beta clonotypes prevailed in the ex vivo response.

The chain joins TRBV29-1 to TRBJ2-7; the D gene is possibly TRBD2 (5 bases). Material: cultured PBMCs, obtained from culture after CMV antigen stimulation. The receptor's source is a human donor in good health (CMV status not recorded). Some clones in this sample may be carry-over from other donors' samples. CDR3 sequence (DNA): TGCAGCGTTGAATTTGACTACTATAGCTACGAGCAGTACTTC. Its protein is CSVEFDYYSYEQYF.